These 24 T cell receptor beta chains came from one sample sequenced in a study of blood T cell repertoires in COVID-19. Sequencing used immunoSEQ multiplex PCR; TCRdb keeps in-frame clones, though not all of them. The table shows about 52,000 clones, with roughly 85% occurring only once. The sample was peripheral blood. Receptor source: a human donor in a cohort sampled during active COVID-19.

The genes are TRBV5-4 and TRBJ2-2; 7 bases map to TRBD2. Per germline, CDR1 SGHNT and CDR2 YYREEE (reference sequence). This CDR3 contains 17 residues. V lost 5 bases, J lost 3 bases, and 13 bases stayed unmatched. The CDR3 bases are TGTGCCAGCAGGGCCGGGACGGGGGGTTTGTACACCGGGGAGCTGTTTTTT. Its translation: CASRAGTGGLYTGELFF.

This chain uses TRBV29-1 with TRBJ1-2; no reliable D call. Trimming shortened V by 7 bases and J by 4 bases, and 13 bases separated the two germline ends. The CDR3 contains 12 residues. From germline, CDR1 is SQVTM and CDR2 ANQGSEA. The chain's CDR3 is CSAAAMSYGYTF. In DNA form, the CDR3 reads TGCAGCGCCGCGGCAATGAGCTATGGCTACACCTTC.

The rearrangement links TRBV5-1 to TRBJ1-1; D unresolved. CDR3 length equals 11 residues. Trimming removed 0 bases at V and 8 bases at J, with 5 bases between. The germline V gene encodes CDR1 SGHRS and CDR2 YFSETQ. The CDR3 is CASSLDREAFF. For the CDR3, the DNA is TGCGCCAGCAGCTTGGACCGGGAAGCTTTCTTT.

Here the CDR3 DNA reads TGTGCCAGCAGTTATGGGCAGTTCTATGGCTACACCTTC. Its translation: CASSYGQFYGYTF. The chain uses TRBV6-5 and TRBJ1-2; D unresolved. Germline V lookup: CDR1 MNHEY, CDR2 SVGAGI. This CDR3 spans 13 amino acids. The V end was cut by 3 bases, the J end by 4 bases, with 9 bases between.

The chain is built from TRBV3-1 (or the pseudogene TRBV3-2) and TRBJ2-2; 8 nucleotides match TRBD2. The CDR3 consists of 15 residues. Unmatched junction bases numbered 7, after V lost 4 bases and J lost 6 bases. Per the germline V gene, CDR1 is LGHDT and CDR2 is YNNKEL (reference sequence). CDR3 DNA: TGTGCCAGCAGCCCCCCCACTAGCGGAGCCGGGGAGCTGTTTTTT. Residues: CASSPPTSGAGELFF.

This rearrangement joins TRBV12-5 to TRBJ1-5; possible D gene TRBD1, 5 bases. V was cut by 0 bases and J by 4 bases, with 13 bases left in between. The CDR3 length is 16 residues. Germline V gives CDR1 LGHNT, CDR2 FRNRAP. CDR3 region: CASGLVLSGGNQPQHF. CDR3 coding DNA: TGTGCTAGTGGTTTGGTATTATCCGGGGGGAATCAGCCCCAGCATTTT.

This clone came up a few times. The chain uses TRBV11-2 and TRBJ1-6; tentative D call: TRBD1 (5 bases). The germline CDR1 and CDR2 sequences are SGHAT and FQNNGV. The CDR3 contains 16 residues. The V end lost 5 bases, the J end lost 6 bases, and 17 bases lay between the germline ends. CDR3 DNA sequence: TGTGCCAGCAGCCCTCGGGACTCCTCGTTTAATTCACCCCTCCACTTT. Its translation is CASSPRDSSFNSPLHF.

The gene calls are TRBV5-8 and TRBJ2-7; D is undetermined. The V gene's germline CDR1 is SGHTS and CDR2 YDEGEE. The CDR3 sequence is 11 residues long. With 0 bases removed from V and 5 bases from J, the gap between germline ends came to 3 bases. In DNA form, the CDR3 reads TGTGCCAGCAGCTTGGTCGACGAGCAGTACTTC. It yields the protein CASSLVDEQYF.

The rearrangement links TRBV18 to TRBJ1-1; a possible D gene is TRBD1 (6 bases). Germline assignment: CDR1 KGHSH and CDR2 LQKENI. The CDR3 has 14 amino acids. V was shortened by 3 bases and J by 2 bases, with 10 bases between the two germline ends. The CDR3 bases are TGTGCCAGCTCACCCCAACAGGGAAACACTGAAGCTTTCTTT. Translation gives CASSPQQGNTEAFF.

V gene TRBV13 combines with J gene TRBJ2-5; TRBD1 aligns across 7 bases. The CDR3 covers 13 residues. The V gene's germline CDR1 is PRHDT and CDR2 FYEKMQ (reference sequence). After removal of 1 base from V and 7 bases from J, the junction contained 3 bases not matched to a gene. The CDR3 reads CASSLAGGGTQYF. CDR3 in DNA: TGTGCCAGCAGCTTAGCAGGGGGTGGGACCCAGTACTTC.

The CDR3 sequence: CASSLAGGRSEKLFF. Written as DNA, the CDR3 is TGTGCCAGCAGCTTAGCCGGGGGTAGAAGTGAAAAACTGTTTTTT. This chain joins TRBV7-2 and TRBJ1-4, with D possibly TRBD1 on 5 matching bases. V was clipped by 0 bases and J by 7 bases, with 12 bases between them. The germline V gene has CDR1 SGHTA and CDR2 FQGNSA. This CDR3 region has 15 residues.

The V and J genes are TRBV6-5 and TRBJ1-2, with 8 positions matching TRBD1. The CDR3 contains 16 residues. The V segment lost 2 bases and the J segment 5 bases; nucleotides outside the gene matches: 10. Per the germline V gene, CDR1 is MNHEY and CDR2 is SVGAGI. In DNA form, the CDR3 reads TGTGCCAGCAGTTACGTTGGGGACAGGTCTACTTATGGCTACACCTTC. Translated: CASSYVGDRSTYGYTF.

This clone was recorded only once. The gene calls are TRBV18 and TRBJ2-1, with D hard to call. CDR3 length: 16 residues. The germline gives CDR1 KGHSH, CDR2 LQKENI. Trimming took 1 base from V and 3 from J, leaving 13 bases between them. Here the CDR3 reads CASSPLSQTNYNEQFF. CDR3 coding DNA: TGTGCCAGCTCACCACTGTCCCAGACAAACTACAATGAGCAGTTCTTC.

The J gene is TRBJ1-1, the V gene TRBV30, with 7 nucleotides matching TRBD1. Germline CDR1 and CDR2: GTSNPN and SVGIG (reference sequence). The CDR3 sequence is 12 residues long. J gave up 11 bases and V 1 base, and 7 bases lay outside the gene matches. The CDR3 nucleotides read TGTGCCTGGAGTGGACAGGGTGGGTTGGCTTTCTTT. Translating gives CAWSGQGGLAFF.

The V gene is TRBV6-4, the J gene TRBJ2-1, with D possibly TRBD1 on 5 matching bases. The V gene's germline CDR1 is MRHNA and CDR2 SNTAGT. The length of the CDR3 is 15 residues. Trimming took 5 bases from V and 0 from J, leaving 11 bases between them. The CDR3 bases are TGTGCCAGCAGTCCCGACAGCAGCTCCTACAATGAGCAGTTCTTC. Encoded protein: CASSPDSSSYNEQFF.

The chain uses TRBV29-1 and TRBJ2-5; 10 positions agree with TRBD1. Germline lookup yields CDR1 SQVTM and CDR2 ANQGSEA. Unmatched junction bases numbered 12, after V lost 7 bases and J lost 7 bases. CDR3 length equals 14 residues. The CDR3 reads CSAGTGDTLGTQYF. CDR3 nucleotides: TGCAGCGCCGGGACAGGGGATACATTGGGGACCCAGTACTTC.

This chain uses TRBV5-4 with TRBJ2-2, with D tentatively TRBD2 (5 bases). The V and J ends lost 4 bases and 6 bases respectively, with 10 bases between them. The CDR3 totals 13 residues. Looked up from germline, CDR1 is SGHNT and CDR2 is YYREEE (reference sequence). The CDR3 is CASSEISAGELFF. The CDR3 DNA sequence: TGTGCCAGCAGCGAGATTAGCGCCGGGGAGCTGTTTTTT.

CDR3 sequence (DNA): TGTGCCAGCAGCCGAGGGACTAGCGGGAAAGCGACCCAGTACTTC. As protein: CASSRGTSGKATQYF. The V and J genes are TRBV3-1 (or the pseudogene TRBV3-2) and TRBJ2-5, with 13 nucleotides matching TRBD2. Trimming removed 4 bases from V and 7 bases from J; junction bases left unmatched: 6. CDR1 is LGHDT, CDR2 YNNKEL, per germline (reference sequence). The CDR3 spans 15 residues.

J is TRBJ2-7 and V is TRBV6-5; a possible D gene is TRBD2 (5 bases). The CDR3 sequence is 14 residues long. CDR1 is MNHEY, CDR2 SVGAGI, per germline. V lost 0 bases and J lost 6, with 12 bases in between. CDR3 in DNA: TGTGCCAGCAGTTACTCCACCTCACGGGGCGAGCAGTACTTC. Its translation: CASSYSTSRGEQYF.

For the CDR3, the DNA is TGTGCCTCCCGGGCTGTAGGGGCAGATACGCAGTATTTT. This gives the protein CASRAVGADTQYF. This chain joins TRBV15 and TRBJ2-3; possibly TRBD1 for D (5 bases). The germline V gene encodes CDR1 LNHNV and CDR2 YYDKDF (reference sequence). The CDR3 is 13 amino acids. Deletions cut 11 bases from V and 4 bases from J, with 16 bases between.

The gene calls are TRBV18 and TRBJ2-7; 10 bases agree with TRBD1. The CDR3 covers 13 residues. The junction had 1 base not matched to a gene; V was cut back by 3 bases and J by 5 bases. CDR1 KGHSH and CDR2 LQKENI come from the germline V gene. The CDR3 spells CASSPGTGDEQYF. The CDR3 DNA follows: TGTGCCAGCTCACCGGGGACAGGGGACGAGCAGTACTTC.

The CDR3 is CASSQGGPATFNQPQHF. For the CDR3, the DNA is TGTGCCAGCAGCCAGGGCGGGCCGGCTACCTTTAATCAGCCCCAGCATTTT. The chain is built from TRBV3-1 (or the pseudogene TRBV3-2) and TRBJ1-5; D gene unclear. The CDR3 has 17 amino acids. Germline CDR1 and CDR2: LGHDT and YNNKEL (reference sequence). Trimming left V 3 bases short and J 4 bases short, with 19 bases between.

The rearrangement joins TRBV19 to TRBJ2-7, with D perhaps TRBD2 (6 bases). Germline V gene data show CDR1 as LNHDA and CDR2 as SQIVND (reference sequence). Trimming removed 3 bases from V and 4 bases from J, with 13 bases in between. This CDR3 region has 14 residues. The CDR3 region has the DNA TGTGCCAGTAGTATGGAGGGCCAAATATACGAGCAGTACTTC. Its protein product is CASSMEGQIYEQYF.

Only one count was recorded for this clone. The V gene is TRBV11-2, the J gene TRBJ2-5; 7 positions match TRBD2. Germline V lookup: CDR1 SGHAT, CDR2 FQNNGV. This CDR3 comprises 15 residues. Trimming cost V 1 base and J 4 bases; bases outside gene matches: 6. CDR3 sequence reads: CASSLAGGGSETQYF. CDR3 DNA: TGTGCCAGCAGCTTAGCTGGGGGGGGGTCAGAGACCCAGTACTTC. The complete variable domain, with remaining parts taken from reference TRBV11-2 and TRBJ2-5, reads EAGVAQSPRYKIIEKRQSVAFWCNPISGHATLYWYQQILGQGPKLLIQFQNNGVVDDSQLPKDRFSAERLKGVDSTLKIQPAKLEDSAVYLCASSLAGGGSETQYFGPGTRLLVL.